A single sample gave rise to the 3 T cell receptor beta chains below, sequenced in a study of blood T cell repertoires in COVID-19. TCRdb keeps only in-frame clones here, not all; method: immunoSEQ multiplex PCR. The sample holds about 120,000 clones, 82% seen once. Material for sequencing was peripheral blood. The receptors here all came from a woman in her 70s with acute or convalescent COVID-19.

DNA of the CDR3: TGTGCCAGCAGCCCCCTTGGACAGGGAGATCAGCCCCAGCATTTT. Translated: CASSPLGQGDQPQHF. The chain uses TRBV6-2 or TRBV6-3 and TRBJ1-5; 8 bases map to TRBD1. The germline gives CDR1 MNHEY, CDR2 SVGEGT. Trimming cost V 6 bases and J 5 bases; bases outside gene matches: 9. This CDR3 has 15 amino acids.

This clone was detected only a few times. For the CDR3, the DNA is TGCGCCAGCAGCCAAGATCGCCCCCTAAGCTCCTATAATTCACCCCTCCACTTT. This encodes CASSQDRPLSSYNSPLHF. This sequence joins TRBV4-3 and TRBJ1-6; D uncertain. This CDR3 has 18 amino acids. V lost 0 bases and J lost 0, with 12 bases in between. Germline V gene lookup returns CDR1 LGHNA and CDR2 YSLEER.

This chain uses TRBV5-4 with TRBJ2-1, with 10 bases matching TRBD1. This CDR3 is built from 15 residues. Looked up from germline, CDR1 is SGHNT and CDR2 is YYREEE (reference sequence). J gave up 6 bases and V 3 bases, and 6 bases lay outside the gene matches. DNA of the CDR3: TGTGCCAGCAGCTCCCCGACAGGGGGCCCCAATGAGCAGTTCTTC. Translating gives CASSSPTGGPNEQFF.